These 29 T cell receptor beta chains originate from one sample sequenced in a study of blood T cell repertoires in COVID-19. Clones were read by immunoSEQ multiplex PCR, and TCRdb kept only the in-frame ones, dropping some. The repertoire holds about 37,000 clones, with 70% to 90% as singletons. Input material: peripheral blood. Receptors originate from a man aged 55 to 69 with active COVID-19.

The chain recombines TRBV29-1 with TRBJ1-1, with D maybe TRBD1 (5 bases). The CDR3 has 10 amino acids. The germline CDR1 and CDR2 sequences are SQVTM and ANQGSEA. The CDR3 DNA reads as TGCAACGACAGCTGGACTGAAGCTTTCTTT. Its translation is CNDSWTEAFF.

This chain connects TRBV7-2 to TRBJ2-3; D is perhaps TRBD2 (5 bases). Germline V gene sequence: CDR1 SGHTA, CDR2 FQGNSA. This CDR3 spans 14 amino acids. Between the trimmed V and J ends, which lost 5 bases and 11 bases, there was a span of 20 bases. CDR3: CASSPGGQNLGQYF. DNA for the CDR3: TGTGCCAGCAGCCCCGGCGGGCAAAATCTAGGGCAGTATTTT.

CDR3 in amino acids: CASSLAASGGYEQYF. As DNA, the CDR3 is TGCGCCAGCAGCTTGGCGGCTAGCGGAGGCTACGAGCAGTACTTC. The gene calls are TRBV5-1 and TRBJ2-7, with 7 bases lining up with TRBD2. The CDR3 loop spans 15 amino acids. Germline values: CDR1 SGHRS, CDR2 YFSETQ. Trimming took 0 bases from V and 3 from J; bases not matched to a gene: 6.

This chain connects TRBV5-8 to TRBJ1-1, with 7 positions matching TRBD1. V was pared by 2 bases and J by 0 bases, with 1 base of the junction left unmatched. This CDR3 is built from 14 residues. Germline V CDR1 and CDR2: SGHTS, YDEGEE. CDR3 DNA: TGTGCCAGCAGCTTAACAGGGGTGAACACTGAAGCTTTCTTT. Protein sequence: CASSLTGVNTEAFF.

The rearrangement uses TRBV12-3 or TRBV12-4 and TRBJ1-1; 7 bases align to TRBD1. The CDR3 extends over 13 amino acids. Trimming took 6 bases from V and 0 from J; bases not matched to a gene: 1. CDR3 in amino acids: CASRQGVNTEAFF. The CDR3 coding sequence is TGTGCCAGCAGGCAGGGGGTGAACACTGAAGCTTTCTTT.

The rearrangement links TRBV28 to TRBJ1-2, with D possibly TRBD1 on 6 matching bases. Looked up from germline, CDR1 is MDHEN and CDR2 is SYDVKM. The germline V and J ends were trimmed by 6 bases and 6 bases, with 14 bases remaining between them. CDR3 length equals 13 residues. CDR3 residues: CASSTTGIHGYTF. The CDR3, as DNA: TGTGCCAGCAGCACCACAGGGATCCATGGCTACACCTTC.

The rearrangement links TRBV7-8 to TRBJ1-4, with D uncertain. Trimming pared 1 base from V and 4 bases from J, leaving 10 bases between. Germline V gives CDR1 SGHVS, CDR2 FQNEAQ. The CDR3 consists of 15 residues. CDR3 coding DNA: TGTGCCAGCAGCTTAGAGAGAGGGAATAATGAAAAACTGTTTTTT. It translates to CASSLERGNNEKLFF.

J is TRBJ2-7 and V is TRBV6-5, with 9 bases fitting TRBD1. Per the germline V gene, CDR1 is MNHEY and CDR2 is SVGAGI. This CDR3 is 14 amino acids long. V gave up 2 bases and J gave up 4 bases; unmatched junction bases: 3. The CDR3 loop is CASSYKGQGYEQYF. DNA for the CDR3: TGTGCCAGCAGTTACAAAGGACAGGGGTACGAGCAGTACTTC.

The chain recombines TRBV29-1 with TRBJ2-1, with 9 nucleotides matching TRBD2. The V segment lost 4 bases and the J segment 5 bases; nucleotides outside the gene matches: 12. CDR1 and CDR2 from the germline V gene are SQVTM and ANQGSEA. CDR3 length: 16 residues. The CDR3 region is CSVAGPAASGNNEQFF. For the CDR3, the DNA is TGCAGCGTTGCCGGTCCCGCGGCTAGCGGGAACAATGAGCAGTTCTTC.

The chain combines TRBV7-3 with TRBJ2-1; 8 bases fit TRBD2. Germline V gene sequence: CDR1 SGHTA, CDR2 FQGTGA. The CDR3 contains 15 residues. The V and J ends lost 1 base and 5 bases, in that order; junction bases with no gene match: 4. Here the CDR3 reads CASSLNSGVDNEQFF. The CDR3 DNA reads TGTGCCAGCAGCTTAAATAGCGGGGTGGACAATGAGCAGTTCTTC.

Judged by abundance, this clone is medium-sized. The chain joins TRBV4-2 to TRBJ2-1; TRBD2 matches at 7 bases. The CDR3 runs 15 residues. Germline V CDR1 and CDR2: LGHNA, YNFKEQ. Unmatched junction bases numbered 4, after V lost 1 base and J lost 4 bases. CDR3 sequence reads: CASSQASGDYNEQFF. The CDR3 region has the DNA TGTGCCAGCAGCCAAGCGAGCGGGGATTACAATGAGCAGTTCTTC.

The CDR3 loop reads CASSTGQGGNQPQHF. CDR3 bases: TGTGCCAGCAGCACGGGACAGGGTGGCAATCAGCCCCAGCATTTT. The chain couples TRBV7-2 to TRBJ1-5; 9 bases are shared with TRBD1. V shed 5 bases, J shed 2 bases, and the junction held 4 bases outside the gene matches. Germline values: CDR1 SGHTA, CDR2 FQGNSA. The CDR3 runs to 15 residues.

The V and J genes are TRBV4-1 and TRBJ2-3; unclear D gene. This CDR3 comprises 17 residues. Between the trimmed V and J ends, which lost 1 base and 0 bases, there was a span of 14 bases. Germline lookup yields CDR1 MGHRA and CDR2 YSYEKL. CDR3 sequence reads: CASSQGATYLSTDTQYF. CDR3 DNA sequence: TGCGCCAGCAGCCAAGGGGCCACCTACCTTAGCACAGATACGCAGTATTTT.

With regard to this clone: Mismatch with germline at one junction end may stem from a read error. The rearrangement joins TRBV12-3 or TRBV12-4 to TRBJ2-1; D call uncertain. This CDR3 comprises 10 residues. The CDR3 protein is CASSLVEMVF. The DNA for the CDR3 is TGTGCCAGCAGTTTAGTTGAGATGGTCTTC.

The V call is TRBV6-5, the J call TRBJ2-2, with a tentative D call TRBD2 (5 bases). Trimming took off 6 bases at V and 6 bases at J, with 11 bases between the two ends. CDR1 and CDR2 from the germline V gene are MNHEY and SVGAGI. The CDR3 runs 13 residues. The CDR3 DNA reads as TGTGCCAGCAGAAAGGGAGCGCCCGGGGAGCTGTTTTTT. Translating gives CASRKGAPGELFF.

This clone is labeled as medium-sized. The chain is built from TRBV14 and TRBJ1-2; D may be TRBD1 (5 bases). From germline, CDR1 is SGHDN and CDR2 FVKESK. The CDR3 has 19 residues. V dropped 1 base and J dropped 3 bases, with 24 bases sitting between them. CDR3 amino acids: CASSQVGGFLLEGYYGYTF. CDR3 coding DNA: TGTGCCAGCAGCCAAGTCGGGGGATTTCTACTAGAAGGCTACTATGGCTACACCTTC.

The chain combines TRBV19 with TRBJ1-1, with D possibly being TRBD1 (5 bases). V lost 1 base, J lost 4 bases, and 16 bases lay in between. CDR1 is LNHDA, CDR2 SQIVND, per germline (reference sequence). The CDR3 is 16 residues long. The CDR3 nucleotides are TGTGCCAGTAGTATAGCCGCGGTGGGAGGGGTCACTGAAGCTTTCTTT. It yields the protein CASSIAAVGGVTEAFF.

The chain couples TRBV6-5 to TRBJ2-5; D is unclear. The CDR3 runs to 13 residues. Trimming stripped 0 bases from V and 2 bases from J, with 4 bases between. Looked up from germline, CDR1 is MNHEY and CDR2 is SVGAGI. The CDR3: CASSYSRQETQYF. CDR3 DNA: TGTGCCAGCAGTTACTCTCGGCAAGAGACCCAGTACTTC.

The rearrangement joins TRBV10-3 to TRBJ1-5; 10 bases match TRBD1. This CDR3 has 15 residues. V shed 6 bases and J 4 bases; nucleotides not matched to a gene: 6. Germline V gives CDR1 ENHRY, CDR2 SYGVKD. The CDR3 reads CAISAGTGENQPQHF. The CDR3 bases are TGTGCCATCAGCGCCGGGACAGGGGAAAATCAGCCCCAGCATTTT.

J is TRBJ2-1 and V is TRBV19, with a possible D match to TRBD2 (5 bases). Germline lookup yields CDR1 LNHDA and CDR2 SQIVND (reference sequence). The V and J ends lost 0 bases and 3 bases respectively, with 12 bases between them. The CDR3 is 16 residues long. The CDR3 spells CASSIDAGPLYNEQFF. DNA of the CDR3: TGTGCCAGTAGTATAGATGCGGGCCCTCTCTACAATGAGCAGTTCTTC.

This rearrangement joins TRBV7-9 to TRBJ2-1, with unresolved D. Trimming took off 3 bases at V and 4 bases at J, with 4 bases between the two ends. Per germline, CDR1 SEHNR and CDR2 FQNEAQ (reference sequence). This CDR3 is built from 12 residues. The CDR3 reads CASSLRYNEQFF. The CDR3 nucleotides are TGTGCCAGCAGCTTGAGATACAATGAGCAGTTCTTC.

The CDR3 region has the DNA TGTGCCAGCAGTTCACCAGCGAGAGAGACCCAGTACTTC. This encodes CASSSPARETQYF. V is TRBV6-2 or TRBV6-3 and J is TRBJ2-5, with D unclear. Looked up from germline, CDR1 is MNHEY and CDR2 is SVGEGT. The V gene lost 4 bases and the J gene lost 4 bases, with 10 bases spanning the gap. The CDR3 covers 13 residues.

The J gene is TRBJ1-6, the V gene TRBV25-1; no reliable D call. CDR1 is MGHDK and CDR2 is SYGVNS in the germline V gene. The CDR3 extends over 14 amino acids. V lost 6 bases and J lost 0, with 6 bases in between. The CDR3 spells CASREGSYNSPLHF. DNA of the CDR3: TGTGCCAGCAGAGAGGGCTCCTATAATTCACCCCTCCACTTT.

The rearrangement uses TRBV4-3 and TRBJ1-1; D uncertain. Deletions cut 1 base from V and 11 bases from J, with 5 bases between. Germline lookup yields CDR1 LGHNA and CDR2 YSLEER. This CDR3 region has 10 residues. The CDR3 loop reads CASSQAGAFF. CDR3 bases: TGCGCCAGCAGCCAAGCGGGGGCTTTCTTT.

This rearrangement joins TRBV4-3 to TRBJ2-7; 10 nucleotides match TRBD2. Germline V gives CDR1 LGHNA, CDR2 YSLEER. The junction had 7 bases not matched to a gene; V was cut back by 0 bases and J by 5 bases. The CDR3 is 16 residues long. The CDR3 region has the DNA TGCGCCAGCAGCCAAGATGCAGCGGGAGGGCGCCACGAGCAGTACTTC. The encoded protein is CASSQDAAGGRHEQYF.

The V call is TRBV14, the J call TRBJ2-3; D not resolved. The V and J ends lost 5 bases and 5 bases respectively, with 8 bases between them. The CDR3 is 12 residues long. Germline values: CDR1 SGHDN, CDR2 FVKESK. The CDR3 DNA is TGTGCCAGCAGCGACACTCGAGATACGCAGTATTTT. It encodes CASSDTRDTQYF.

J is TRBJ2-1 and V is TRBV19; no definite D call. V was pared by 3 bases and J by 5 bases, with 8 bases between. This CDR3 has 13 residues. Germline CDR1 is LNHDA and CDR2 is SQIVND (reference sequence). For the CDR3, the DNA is TGTGCCAGTAGTATGGGCCGCGACAATGAGCAGTTCTTC. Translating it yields CASSMGRDNEQFF.

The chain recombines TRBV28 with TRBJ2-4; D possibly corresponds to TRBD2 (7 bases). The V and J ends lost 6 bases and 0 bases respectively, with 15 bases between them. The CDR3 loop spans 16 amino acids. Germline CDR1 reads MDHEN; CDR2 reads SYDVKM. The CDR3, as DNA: TGTGCCAGCAGCCCAGGAGGGGGGGGAGCCAAAAACATTCAGTACTTC. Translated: CASSPGGGGAKNIQYF. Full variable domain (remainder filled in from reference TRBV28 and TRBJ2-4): DVKVTQSSRYLVKRTGEKVFLECVQDMDHENMFWYRQDPGLGLRLIYFSYDVKMKEKGDIPEGYSVSREKKERFSLILESASTNQTSMYLCASSPGGGGAKNIQYFGAGTRLSVL.

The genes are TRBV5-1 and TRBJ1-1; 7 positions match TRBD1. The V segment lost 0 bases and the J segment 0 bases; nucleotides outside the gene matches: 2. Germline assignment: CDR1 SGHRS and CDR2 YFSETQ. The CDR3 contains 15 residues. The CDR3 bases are TGCGCCAGCAGCTTGGGAGGGGGCCTGAACACTGAAGCTTTCTTT. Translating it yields CASSLGGGLNTEAFF. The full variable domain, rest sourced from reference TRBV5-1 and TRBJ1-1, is KAGVTQTPRYLIKTRGQQVTLSCSPISGHRSVSWYQQTPGQGLQFLFEYFSETQRNKGNFPGRFSGRQFSNSRSEMNVSTLELGDSALYLCASSLGGGLNTEAFFGQGTRLTVV.